The entry below describes one TCR beta chain. This clonotype was detected ten times or more. Which antigen it targets is not known. Per-base quality was not reported, and no clone a single base away is much larger than it. The data stem from a study of molecular identifiers for immune sequencing clone quantification (dated by TCRdb to between 2017 and 2018). Describing the broader study: For a replicate experiment, RNA from 20,000 or 100,000 naive CD8 T cells was divided into five aliquots, and four of the five aliquots were sequenced. This methods study benchmarked molecular-identifier clustering-based TCR repertoire sequencing (MIDCIRS) and TCR RNA copy counting, using CD8 T cells to do so.

The library relied on PCR. TCRdb lists the instrument as Illumina HiSeq 4000. Bulk TCR libraries were prepared as previously described, using TCR primers listed in Table S5. Total RNA was purified with the Qiagen AllPrep DNA/RNA kit. Reads from multiple sequencing runs of the same library were pooled before analysis. The authors processed their data as follows. Reads were retained only if the reads had an exact TCR constant sequence, and the retained reads were trimmed to 150 nt and grouped according to their 12-nt molecular barcodes. Reads within each barcode group were sub-clustered using a 15% Levenshtein threshold, and quality-weighted consensus sequences were constructed for each RNA molecule. Non-functional sequences were excluded, and lower-count sequences lying one edit away from another sequence were also excluded. Based on fitting two negative binomial distributions, any barcode sub-cluster with under 20% of the maximum read count was discarded. Through fastp at Q25 and MiXCR, TCRdb rebuilt clones from the public reads, retaining in-frame beta chains. Here each entry gathers all rows of one CDR3 protein and keeps the most common genes and DNA. None of the V and J calls come from the authors' own analysis; TCRdb made them. The table for this sample lists fewer than 25,000 distinct CDR3 sequences; about a sixth of them were counted only once. The ten biggest clones cover 0.9% to 1% of the sample.

Inclusive of the bounding cysteine and phenylalanine, the CDR3 is 16 residues long. The DNA shown is the 48-base CDR3, in frame from base 1. Per the germline V gene, LGHNA is the CDR1 and YSLEER is the CDR2. V sheds 0 bases and J sheds 4 bases, leaving 10 bases between their ends. Results the study describes overall, beyond this receptor: Without barcode sub-clustering, chimeric consensus sequences inflated TCR diversity; chimeras reached as high as 47%. Highly expanded clone sizes could be underestimated because identical TCR molecules may share a barcode. Modeling estimated around 3.2 recovered TCR RNA copies per cell, compared with 8.5 to 10 by digital PCR, which implies 30% to 35% capture efficiency. The naive libraries included spiked-in Jurkat TCR RNA (roughly 9 copies' worth), and this RNA is not part of the donor repertoire. Spiked-in Jurkat TCR RNA equal to a single cell's worth was reported to be detectable even within 1,200,000 naive CD8 T cells. In CMV-specific effector cells, over 97% of molecules were held by clones above 20 RNA copies, whereas under 1% of molecules were held by such clones in naive cells.

Naive CD8 T cell libraries were made from approximately 22,000 to 940,000 sorted cells using 10%, 30% or 50% of purified RNA. Naive CD8 T cells, defined as CD8+CD4-CCR7+CD45RA+, were FACS-sorted into RLT Plus buffer on a BD FACSAria II. To test detection sensitivity, Jurkat RNA equivalent to ten TCR copies was spiked into samples of about 18,000-1,000,000 naive CD8 T cells. CD8 T cells were enriched using RosetteSep CD8+ T Cell Enrichment Cocktail and Ficoll-Paque, and the enriched cells then underwent ACK red cell lysis. This sequence uses TRBV4-3 and TRBJ2-6; no confident D gene assignment can be made. The sequenced sample consisted of naive CD8+ T cells from blood, with Jurkat cell RNA spiked in. The label giving this sample's cell subset or site can be read as: FACS-sorted CD8+CD4-CCR7+CD45RA+ naive T cells. This clonotype was obtained from a human donor in good health. Some libraries in this study had Jurkat cell RNA spiked in. In nucleotide form, the sequence is TGCGCCAGCAGCCAAGATTTTTCTTCCGGGGCCAACGTCCTGACTTTC. This is translated as CASSQDFSSGANVLTF.